This TCR beta chain was documented in a study of molecular identifiers for immune sequencing clone quantification. The overall study: Sequencing covered four of five parts into which replicate RNA from around 20,000 or 100,000 naive CD8 cells was split.

Study conclusions and caveats: Spiked Jurkat TCR RNA equivalent to one cell was reportedly detectable in one million naive cells.

This clonotype was found a few times. Its target is unknown. CDR1 and CDR2 (germline): LGHNA, YSLEER. This CDR3 spans 16 amino acids. V was clipped by 3 bases and J by 3 bases; unmatched bases: 6. Each CDR3 protein gets one entry after TCRdb re-called the PCR reads with MiXCR. The repertoire includes approximately 500,000 distinct CDR3 sequences, roughly 24% of them detected once, and around 0.76% sits in the top ten. This sequence joins TRBV4-3 and TRBJ2-2; 8 positions agree with TRBD1. Material: naive CD8+ T cells from blood, with Jurkat cell RNA spiked in. Subset defined: FACS-sorted CD8+CD4-CCR7+CD45RA+ naive T cells. The source of this sequence is a human donor in good health. Some libraries in this study had Jurkat cell RNA spiked in. CDR3: CASSQDRASHTGELFF. The CDR3 coding sequence is TGCGCCAGCAGCCAGGACAGGGCGTCGCACACCGGGGAGCTGTTTTTT.